This TCR beta chain was observed in a study of cytomegalovirus exposure and HLA in healthy donors. Study-level findings and limits: Earlier analysis found most TCR beta V segments productive about 87% or about 30% of the time.

Primers: 60 Vbeta forward and 13 Jbeta reverse. Assay: immunoSEQ multiplex PCR; the TCRdb copy retains only in-frame clones and omits some. The repertoire holds over 150,000 clones, with more than 60% as singletons. The germline V gene encodes CDR1 SGHAT and CDR2 FQNNGV. Losses at the gene ends were 3 bases for V and 4 bases for J; bases not matched to a gene: 9. This CDR3 has 16 amino acids. Remarks on this clone: No antigen is known for it.

Sequenced sample: PBMCs. The TCR originated in a man aged 35 to 55 in good health and CMV-seronegative. V usage is TRBV11-2 and J usage is TRBJ2-1; 7 bases are shared with TRBD2. The chain's CDR3 is CASSLSSGALYNEQFF. The CDR3 nucleotides are TGTGCCAGCAGCTTGTCGAGCGGGGCATTGTACAATGAGCAGTTCTTC.